This TCR beta chain was documented in a study of cytomegalovirus exposure and HLA in healthy donors. Vbeta (60) and Jbeta (13) primers were used in the PCR. Sequencing was performed with immunoSEQ multiplex PCR; in TCRdb, only in-frame clones are kept and a portion is missing. The sample has about 120,000 clones, 70% to 80% seen once. Sequencing input: PBMCs. The sequence was collected from a woman aged 40 to 55 in good health and CMV-seropositive.

Here the CDR3 reads CASSLDREKGEQYF. In DNA form, the CDR3 reads TGTGCCAGCAGCTTGGACAGGGAGAAGGGCGAGCAGTACTTC. This rearrangement joins TRBV7-9 to TRBJ2-7, with 8 bases lining up with TRBD1. V was clipped by 3 bases and J by 6 bases; unmatched bases: 7. There are 14 residues in the CDR3. CDR1 and CDR2 (germline): SEHNR, FQNEAQ (reference sequence). The full variable domain, completed using reference TRBV7-9 and TRBJ2-7, is DTGVSQNPRHKITKRGQNVTFRCDPISEHNRLYWYRQTLGQGPEFLTYFQNEAQLEKSRLLSDRFSAERPKGSFSTLEIQRTEQGDSAMYLCASSLDREKGEQYFGPGTRLTVT.